Presented here are 5 T cell receptor beta chains from one specimen sequenced in a study of T cells after yellow fever vaccination. TCRdb reanalysed the 5' RACE reads using MiXCR and keeps one entry per CDR3 protein. The data show approximately 580,000 distinct CDR3 sequences, approximately 16% seen once. Sequencing used PBMCs, obtained around 5 days after the first yellow fever vaccination. All receptors derive from a young man who received the YFV17D yellow fever vaccine.

This clonotype was picked up a small number of times. V usage is TRBV29-1 and J usage is TRBJ2-1, with D maybe TRBD2 (7 bases). Germline lookup yields CDR1 SQVTM and CDR2 ANQGSEA. The CDR3 extends over 16 amino acids. Trimming shortened V by 3 bases and J by 5 bases, and 20 bases separated the two germline ends. The CDR3 DNA reads TGCAGCGTTGAGCTTGGGGGCGGGGGATTAAACAATGAGCAGTTCTTC. Translating it yields CSVELGGGGLNNEQFF.

This clonotype occurred a few times. The chain is built from TRBV10-3 and TRBJ2-1; TRBD1 matches at 9 bases. CDR1 is ENHRY, CDR2 SYGVKD, per germline. CDR3 size: 15 residues. The J segment lost 2 bases and the V segment lost 6 bases, leaving 5 bases of the junction unmatched. The CDR3 protein is CAISPGQGPYNEQFF. Here the CDR3 DNA reads TGTGCCATCAGCCCGGGACAGGGCCCCTACAATGAGCAGTTCTTC.

J is TRBJ1-2 and V is TRBV24-1; D remains unclear. Trimming took 6 bases from V and 7 from J, leaving 8 bases between them. This CDR3 comprises 11 residues. Germline V gene lookup returns CDR1 KGHDR and CDR2 SFDVKD. CDR3 DNA: TGTGCCACCAGTTGGGAGGGTGGCTACACCTTC. Translation: CATSWEGGYTF.

The J gene is TRBJ2-6, the V gene TRBV19, with no clear D. The CDR3 loop spans 14 amino acids. CDR1 and CDR2 (germline): LNHDA, SQIVND (reference sequence). V was cut by 7 bases and J by 1 base, with 8 bases left in between. CDR3 in DNA: TGTGCCAGTAAACAGTCTTCTGGGGCCAACGTCCTGACTTTC. Translating gives CASKQSSGANVLTF.

The table lists this clonotype with a few counts. This sequence joins TRBV5-1 and TRBJ1-1; D is unclear. Germline-derived CDR1 and CDR2 are SGHRS and YFSETQ. This CDR3 is built from 13 residues. V was shortened by 0 bases and J by 6 bases, with 9 bases between the two germline ends. The CDR3 nucleotides read TGCGCCAGCAGCTTGGGCTCGACCCCTGAAGCTTTCTTT. It is translated as CASSLGSTPEAFF.